The following is a T cell receptor beta chain sequence with its context. Its antigen is as yet unknown. These data belong to a study of shared clonotypes between healthy human individuals. Study results and caveats: For naive CD4 cells, roughly 4.6% of clonotypes were shared across a few donors. Relative to clonotypes present in all four donors, those not shared had lower generation probabilities. Sequencing depth was expected to influence donor clonotype sharing.

CD45RA+ naive and CD45RA-negative memory subsets were separated from CD4+ cells. Generated by immunoSEQ multiplex PCR, the TCRdb table keeps only in-frame clones and is missing some. The sample lists fewer than 850,000 clones, 72% occurring once. This receptor was taken from a woman in her thirties in good health. The specimen sequenced was memory CD4+ T cells sorted from blood. Subset given: CD45RA-negative fraction.

Here the CDR3 reads CASSLETPNPYEQYF. The DNA of the CDR3 is TGTGCCAGCAGTTTGGAGACACCGAATCCCTACGAGCAGTACTTC. The chain combines TRBV28 with TRBJ2-7; D unclear. The CDR3 covers 15 residues. The germline gives CDR1 MDHEN, CDR2 SYDVKM. V lost 3 bases to trimming and J lost 2 bases, with 14 bases between them.